These 2 T cell receptor beta chains were all obtained from the same sample, sequenced in a study of T cells in narcolepsy. The method was immunoSEQ multiplex PCR; TCRdb's version includes in-frame clones alone and lacks a portion of them. Among 10,000 to 12,000 clones listed, just over 70% were seen once. Sequenced: CD45RA- memory CD8+ T cells from PBMCs. These TCRs come from a human donor with narcolepsy.

This clone was observed a handful of times. The gene calls are TRBV11-2 and TRBJ2-3; tentative D call: TRBD1 (6 bases). The CDR3 consists of 18 residues. CDR1 is SGHAT, CDR2 FQNNGV, per germline. Trimming left V 3 bases short and J 0 bases short, with 19 bases between. The CDR3: CASSLTVFGQSSTDTQYF. CDR3 DNA: TGTGCCAGCAGCTTGACCGTATTTGGACAGTCTAGCACAGATACGCAGTATTTT.

V gene TRBV21-1 combines with J gene TRBJ1-4. TRBV21-1 is flagged as a pseudogene. The CDR3 is 15 amino acids. This chain's CDR3 is CASSKGWVSLEKLFF. The CDR3, as DNA: TGTGCCAGCAGCAAAGGGTGGGTTTCCTTGGAAAAACTGTTTTTT.